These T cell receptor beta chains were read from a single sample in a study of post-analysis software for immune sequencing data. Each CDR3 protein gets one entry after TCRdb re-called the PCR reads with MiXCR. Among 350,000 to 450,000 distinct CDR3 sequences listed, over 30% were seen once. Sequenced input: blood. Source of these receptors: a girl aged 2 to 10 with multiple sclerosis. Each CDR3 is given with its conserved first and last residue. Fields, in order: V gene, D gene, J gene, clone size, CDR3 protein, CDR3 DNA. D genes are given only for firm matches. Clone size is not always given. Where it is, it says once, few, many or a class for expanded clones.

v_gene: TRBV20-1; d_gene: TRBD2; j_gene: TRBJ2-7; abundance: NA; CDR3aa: CSARDRGGSYNEQYF; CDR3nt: TGCAGTGCTAGAGATCGGGGGGGCTCCTACAATGAGCAGTACTTC
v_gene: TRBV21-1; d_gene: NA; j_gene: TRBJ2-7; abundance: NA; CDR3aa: CASSKGGRGSSYEQYF; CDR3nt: TGTGCCAGCAGCAAAGGGGGTCGAGGGTCCTCCTACGAGCAGTACTTC
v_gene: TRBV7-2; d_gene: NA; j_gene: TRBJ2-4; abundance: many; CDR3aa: CASSRIPDRSAKNIQYF; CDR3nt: TGTGCCAGCAGCCGAATCCCCGACAGGTCAGCCAAAAACATTCAGTACTTC
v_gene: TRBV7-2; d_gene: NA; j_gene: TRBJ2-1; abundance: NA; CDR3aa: CASSLLGGYLYNEQFF; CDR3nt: TGTGCCAGCAGCTTATTAGGGGGGTATCTCTACAATGAGCAGTTCTTC
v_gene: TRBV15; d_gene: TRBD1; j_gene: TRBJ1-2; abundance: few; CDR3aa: CATSSISPPRICRGGYGYTF; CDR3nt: TGTGCCACCAGCAGTATTTCCCCCCCAAGAATATGCAGGGGGGGCTATGGCTACACCTTC
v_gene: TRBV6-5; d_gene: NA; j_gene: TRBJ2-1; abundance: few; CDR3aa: CASSFPPNEQFF; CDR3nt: TGTGCCAGCAGCTTCCCTCCGAATGAGCAGTTCTTC
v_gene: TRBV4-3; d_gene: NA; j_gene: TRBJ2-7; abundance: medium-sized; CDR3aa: CASSQALIYYEQYF; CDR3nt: TGCGCCAGCAGCCAAGCTCTAATCTACTACGAGCAGTACTTC
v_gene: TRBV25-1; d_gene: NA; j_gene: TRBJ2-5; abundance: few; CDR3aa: CASCGSGREETQYF; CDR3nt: TGTGCCAGCTGCGGATCAGGGCGAGAAGAGACCCAGTACTTC
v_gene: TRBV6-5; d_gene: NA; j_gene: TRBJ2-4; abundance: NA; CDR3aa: CASSYSLDLWAKNIQYF; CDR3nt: TGTGCCAGCAGTTACTCCCTGGACCTTTGGGCCAAAAACATTCAGTACTTC
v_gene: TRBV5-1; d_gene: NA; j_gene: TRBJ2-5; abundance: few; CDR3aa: CASSRLESQETQYF; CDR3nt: TGCGCCAGCAGCCGATTAGAATCCCAAGAGACCCAGTACTTC
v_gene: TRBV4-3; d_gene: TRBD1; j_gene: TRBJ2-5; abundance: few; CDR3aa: CASSQDVTGGRTQYF; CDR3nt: TGCGCCAGCAGCCAAGATGTGACAGGGGGACGGACCCAGTACTTC
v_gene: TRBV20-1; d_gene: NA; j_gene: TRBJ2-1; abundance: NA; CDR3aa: CSARVLGVRGEQFF; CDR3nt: TGCAGTGCTAGAGTTTTGGGGGTTCGGGGTGAGCAGTTCTTC